This TCR beta chain derives from a study of monozygotic twins with inflammatory bowel disease. The CDR3 runs 13 residues. Germline assignment: CDR1 SGHDT and CDR2 YYEEEE. Two rounds of nested PCR, of roughly 15 and 9 cycles, were run on TCRalpha and TCRbeta cDNA. From the 5' RACE reads, TCRdb lists one entry per CDR3 protein and no DNA. The table for this sample gives some 150,000 distinct CDR3 sequences. In regard to this clonotype: What it recognizes is unknown.

Study-level findings and limits: It was in IBD patients that TCRbeta diversity (inverse Simpson) was lower than in healthy co-twins.

Per donor there was one draw, yielding a blood sample of roughly 2.5 ml. Total RNA was isolated from whole blood without T cell sorting. Material for sequencing was blood. This clonotype was obtained from a human donor with ulcerative colitis or Crohn's disease, or a healthy co-twin of an affected twin (not recorded which). V usage is TRBV5-6 and J usage is TRBJ1-5. CDR3 amino acids: CASSFTANQPQHF.